This T cell receptor (beta chain) was retrieved from a study of CD8+CD57+ T cells in acquired aplastic anemia. Study at large: Yields of DNA that came from sorted CD4+ and CD8+ cells averaged approximately 3.2 ug.

Patients sequenced had flow cytometry evidence of CD8+CD57+ cell expansion. Patients uniformly had severe acquired aplastic anemia. None of the patients had been given any therapy when their blood was sampled. TCR beta VDJ combinations and CDR3 sequences were profiled from genomic DNA. MiXCR, run by TCRdb on the reads, gives a single entry per CDR3 protein. The sample holds roughly 100,000 distinct CDR3 sequences, 55% to 70% seen once. Study observations and caveats: Overlapping CD8+ CDR3 repertoires of patients and controls contained approximately 29 shared sequences.

Points on this clonotype: Its antigen remains unknown.

Germline-derived CDR1 and CDR2 are SNHLY and FYNNEI. This CDR3 region has 15 residues. The V gene lost 4 bases and the J gene lost 0 bases, with 13 bases spanning the gap. Sequenced sample: sorted CD4+, CD8+, or CD8+CD57+ T cells (not recorded which) from PBMCs. The clonotype comes from a human donor with aplastic anemia. The rearrangement joins TRBV2 to TRBJ2-7; D is possibly TRBD2 (6 bases). The CDR3 sequence is CASSARGDSSYEQYF. CDR3 coding DNA: TGTGCCAGCAGTGCCCGAGGGGACTCCTCCTACGAGCAGTACTTC.